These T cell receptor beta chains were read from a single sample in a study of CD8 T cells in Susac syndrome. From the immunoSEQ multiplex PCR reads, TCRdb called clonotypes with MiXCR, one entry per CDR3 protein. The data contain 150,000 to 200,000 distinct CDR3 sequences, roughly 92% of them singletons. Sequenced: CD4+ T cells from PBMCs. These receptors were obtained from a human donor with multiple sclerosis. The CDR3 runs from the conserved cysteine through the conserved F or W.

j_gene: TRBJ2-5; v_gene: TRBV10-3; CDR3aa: CAIGLGETQYF
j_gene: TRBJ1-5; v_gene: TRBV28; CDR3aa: CASSLFGLRQPQHF
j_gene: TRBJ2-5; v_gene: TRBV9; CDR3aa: CASSVQGGVQETQYF
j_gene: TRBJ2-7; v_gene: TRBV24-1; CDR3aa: CATNKKRTGPISIYEQYF
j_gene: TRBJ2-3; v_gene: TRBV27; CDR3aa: CASRSVTDTQYF
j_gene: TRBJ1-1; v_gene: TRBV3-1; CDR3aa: CASSLTGLTEAFF
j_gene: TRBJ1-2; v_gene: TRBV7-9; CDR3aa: CASSQEGVDGYTF
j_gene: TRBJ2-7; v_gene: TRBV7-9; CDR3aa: CASSLASTGNEQYF
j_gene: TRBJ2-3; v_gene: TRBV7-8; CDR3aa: CASSLRGGTFTDTQYF
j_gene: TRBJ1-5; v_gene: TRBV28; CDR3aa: CASTSQRELPQHF
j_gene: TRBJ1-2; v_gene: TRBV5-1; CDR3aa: CASSIGNRGYTF
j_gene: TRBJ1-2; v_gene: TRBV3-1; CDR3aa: CAAGMGYGYTF
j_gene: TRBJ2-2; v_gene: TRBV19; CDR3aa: CASNTGNTGELFF
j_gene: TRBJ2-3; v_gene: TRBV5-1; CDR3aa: CASSSGRGRTDTQYF
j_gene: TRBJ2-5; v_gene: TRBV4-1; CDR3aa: CASRMVGGAETQYF
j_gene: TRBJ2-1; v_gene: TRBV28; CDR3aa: CASTRGGYNEQFF
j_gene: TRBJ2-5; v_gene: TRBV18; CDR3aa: CASSSLDGPRETQYF
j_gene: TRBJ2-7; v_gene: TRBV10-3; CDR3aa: CAIRGQNFDEQYF
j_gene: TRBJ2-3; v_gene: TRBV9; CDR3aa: CASSQRNGDTQYF
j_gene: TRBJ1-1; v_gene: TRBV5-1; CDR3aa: CASSLVGGRTEAFF
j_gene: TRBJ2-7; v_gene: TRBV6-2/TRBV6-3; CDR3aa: CASSYGRGTSSYEQYF
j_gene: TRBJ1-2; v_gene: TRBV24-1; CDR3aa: CATSAGNGYTF
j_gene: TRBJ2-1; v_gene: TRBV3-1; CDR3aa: CASSLSSSPYNEQFF
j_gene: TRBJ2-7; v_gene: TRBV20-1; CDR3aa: CSARPTTRTRGVTYEQYF
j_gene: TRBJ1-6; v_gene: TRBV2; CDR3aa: CASMGGDSPLHF
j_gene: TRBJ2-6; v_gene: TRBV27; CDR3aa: CASSSLGGANVLTF
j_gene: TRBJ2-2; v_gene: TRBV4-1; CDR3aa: CASSRTGANTGELFF
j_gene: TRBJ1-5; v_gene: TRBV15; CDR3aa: CATSRGTGFNQPQHF
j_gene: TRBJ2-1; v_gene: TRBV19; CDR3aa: CASSHRRDRGLGEQFF
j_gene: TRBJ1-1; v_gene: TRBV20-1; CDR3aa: CSAEPGHQNTEAFF
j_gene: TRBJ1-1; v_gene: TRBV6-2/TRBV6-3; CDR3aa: CASRRDSGRLNTEAFF
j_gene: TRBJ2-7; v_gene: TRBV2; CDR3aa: CASGVDYEQYF
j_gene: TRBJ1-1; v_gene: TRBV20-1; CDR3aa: CSARPQGPEAFF
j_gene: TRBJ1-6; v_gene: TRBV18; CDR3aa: CASSPRPGVPGQGHSPLHF
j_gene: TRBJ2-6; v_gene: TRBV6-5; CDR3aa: CASSYSGPGANVLTF
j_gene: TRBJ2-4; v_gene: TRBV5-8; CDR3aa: CASSSYAPPLAKNIQYF
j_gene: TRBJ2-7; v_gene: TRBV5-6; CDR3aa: CASRYRGLSYEQYF
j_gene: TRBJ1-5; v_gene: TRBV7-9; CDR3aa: CASSFGSDNNQPQHF
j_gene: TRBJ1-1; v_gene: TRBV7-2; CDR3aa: CASSLQGLEAFF
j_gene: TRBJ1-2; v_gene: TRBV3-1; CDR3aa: CASSQGRGPYGYTF
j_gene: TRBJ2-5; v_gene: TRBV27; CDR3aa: CASRNRGLGGETQYF
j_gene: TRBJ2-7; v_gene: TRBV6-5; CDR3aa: CASSYGGSLPYEQYF
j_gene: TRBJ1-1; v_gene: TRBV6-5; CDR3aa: CASSYGTFTEAFF
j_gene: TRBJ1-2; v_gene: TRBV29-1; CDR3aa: CSVDPTNYGYTF
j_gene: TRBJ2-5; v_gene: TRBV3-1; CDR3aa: CASSHPGTSQETQYF
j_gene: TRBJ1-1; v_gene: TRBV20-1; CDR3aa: CSASSSAMSEAFF
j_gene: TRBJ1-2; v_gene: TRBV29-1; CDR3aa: CSVFDDGNYGYTF
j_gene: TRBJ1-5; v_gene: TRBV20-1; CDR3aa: CSARDAQGAIGRNQPQHF
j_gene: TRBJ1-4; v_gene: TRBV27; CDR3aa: CASSLWGNEKLFF
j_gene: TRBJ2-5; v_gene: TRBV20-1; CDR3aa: CSALTLAGGETQYF
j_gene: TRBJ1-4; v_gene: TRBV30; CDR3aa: CAWSGVSNEKLFF
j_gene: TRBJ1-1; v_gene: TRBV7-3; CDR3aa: CASSSQSNTEAFF
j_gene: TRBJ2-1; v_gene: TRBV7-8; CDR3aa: CASSSASYGNEQFF
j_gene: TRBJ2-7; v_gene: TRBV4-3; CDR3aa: CASSITSGAGEQYF